This TCR beta chain was recorded in a study of shared clonotypes between healthy human individuals (dated by TCRdb to the early 2020s). Concerning the study at large: The cohort included three men and a couple of women between 18 and 49 years of age. For each donor, CD4 naive and CD4 memory were each run on three plates, CD8 naive on two plates, and CD8 memory on one plate. To estimate repertoire size and how much clonotypes are shared between individuals, the study performed deep sequencing of blood TCR repertoires from a handful of healthy adults. Different laboratories and diverse techniques were used to prepare libraries and sequence TCR repertoires, to increase sequencing depth and limit assay-specific biases. Leukapheresis yielded between about 0.85 and 10 billion PBMCs per donor.

CD8 naive samples consisted of CD45RO-negative cells that were positively selected for CCR7, yielding a CD45RA+CCR7+ population without TemRA cells. Donors were healthy HIV-negative adults with no recently reported acute infections or vaccinations. Only Caucasian adults living in Nashville, Tennessee, USA were represented among the donors. After blood collection by leukapheresis, PBMCs were isolated using Ficoll-Histopaque density gradient centrifugation and then cryopreserved in the vapor phase of liquid nitrogen. Purity and quantity of every magnetically sorted T cell population were checked by analytical flow cytometry. Each sorted fraction had its genomic DNA isolated and then quantified by UV absorbance on a Nanodrop 2000c. Study-level results and caveats: Higher generation probabilities were observed for clonotypes shared by all four sorted-subset donors than for non-shared clonotypes. Estimated clonotype richness was generally larger for naive than for memory subsets. Even with the large sequencing depth, rarefaction of the sorted-subset datasets indicated that sequencing was incomplete. Sampling was restricted to blood, and TCR repertoires in tissues likely differ from the TCR repertoires found in blood. When several donors were compared, the shared fraction of clonotypes was about 5.5% for naive CD4, roughly 3.4% for naive CD8, more than 2% for memory CD4, and 0.4% for memory CD8. Based on pairwise subsampling, the degree of clonotype sharing among donors was expected to be affected by sequencing depth. The genetic and exposure-history diversity represented was limited by the small number of donors.

This clone has only a few counts. Its recognized antigen is unknown. No quality values exist for individual bases; no much larger clone is one base distant. The germline V gene provides CDR1 KGHSH and CDR2 LQKENI. The CDR3 spans 14 residues, from the cysteine through the phenylalanine. The entry retains the CDR3 DNA only, 42 bases that are in frame from base 1. V has 2 bases trimmed and J has 8 bases trimmed; junction bases matching no gene number 6. Using the deep immunoSEQ assay, TCR CDR3 regions were amplified from genomic DNA by multiplex PCR. Genomic DNA extracted from each cell subset was distributed evenly over all wells of several immunoSEQ 96-well plates, and each plate served as one replicate. For sorted subsets, roughly 190 ng of genomic DNA, equivalent to around 30,000 T cell genomes, went into each replicate PCR. Purified libraries were measured with a Qubit 3.0 fluorometer, size-checked on a Bioanalyzer 2100, and measured again with the KAPA Library Quantification kit. Every immunoSEQ 96-well plate was sequenced on a separate single-read 150-cycle Illumina NextSeq 550 flow cell. In the paper's pipeline: Because the immunoSEQ output included only junctional sequences and no quality scores, the filtering could not be the same as the filtering used for full-length reads. Sequences were annotated with PyIR, a Python wrapper for IgBLAST v1.9, using IMGT germline references to assign V/J genes and CDR3. Reads were removed for weak V/J assignments (E-value above 1e-6), missing CDR3, stop codons, out-of-frame junctions, or ambiguous translated residues. V3J clonotypes were defined by identical inferred V gene, J gene, and CDR3 amino acid sequence. Percentage overlap between repertoires was computed as shared unique clonotypes divided by the size of the smaller repertoire. Three approaches were used to assess repertoire richness: RTK rarefaction, the Chao1 estimator, and Recon v2.1 estimates of unobserved clonotypes. Generation probabilities were computed with OLGA for all TCRbeta clonotypes obtained by the gDNA method from several donors. Drawn from immuneACCESS, this table holds only the in-frame rearrangements with V and J called that TCRdb kept. Clones are partly lost; checked studies trace under half to an unresolved V gene and leave the rest unexplained. V, J and clone size were drawn from that table, and D and trimming were deduced from the DNA. Counted in this sample were approximately 2,000,000 clones; roughly 95% of them appeared once. The ten most abundant clones make up around 1.7% of the sample.

The chain is encoded by TRBV18 joined to TRBJ1-5, with 7 central nucleotides matching TRBD1. This TCR was recovered from a man aged 18 to 35 in good health. Some clones in this sample may be carry-over from other donors' samples. Specimen: naive CD8+ T cells from PBMCs. Reading the label with the study, this specimen's cell subset or site is: CD45RA+CCR7+. The CDR3 protein is CASSPTDRDKPQHF. In nucleotides, the sequence is TGTGCCAGCTCACCAACAGACAGGGATAAGCCCCAGCATTTT.